This TCR beta chain was captured in a study of PD-1 blockade in classical Hodgkin lymphoma. Study results and limitations: Reported findings placed baseline TCR diversity lower in newly diagnosed patients (compared with healthy donors). Patients newly diagnosed and complete responders had comparable baseline diversity. Exclusion applied to patients who initiated nivolumab less than 1 year following ASCT. A significant rise in TCR diversity by C4D1 was seen for CD4+ but not CD8+ cells.

CDR3 length: 13 residues. J was trimmed by 1 base and V by 6 bases; bases with no gene match: 1. CDR1 and CDR2 (germline): MDHEN, SYDVKM. On this clone: Its matching antigen is unknown.

Some clones are missing from TCRdb's copy, which holds only in-frame ones; the method was immunoSEQ multiplex PCR. There are 30,000 to 50,000 clones in the sample; about three quarters occur only once, and around 9.9% lies in the top ten. Relapses following autologous stem cell transplantation were seen in all patients, with brentuximab vedotin exposure varying. The source is a human donor with classical Hodgkin lymphoma. Sequencing was performed on peripheral blood mononuclear cells (PBMCs), taken at baseline. The chain is built from TRBV28 and TRBJ2-5, with TRBD1 matching 8 bases. This CDR3 is CASRGQVQETQYF. CDR3 in DNA: TGTGCCAGCAGGGGACAGGTCCAAGAGACCCAGTACTTC.